This T cell receptor (beta chain) was sequenced in a study of blood T cell repertoires in COVID-19. Looking at the study overall: Samples of COVID-19 (acute and convalescent) were obtained from the United States, Italy and Spain.

Germline V lookup: CDR1 MNHNS, CDR2 SASEGT. This CDR3 region has 16 residues. J gave up 4 bases and V 4 bases, and 9 bases lay outside the gene matches. Sequencing was performed with immunoSEQ multiplex PCR; in TCRdb, only in-frame clones are kept and a portion is missing. Here the sample spans fewer than 200,000 clones, around four fifths being singletons. The receptor's source is a woman in her seventies who had recovered from COVID-19. The chain links TRBV6-1 to TRBJ1-2; 10 bases match TRBD1. The sequencing input was peripheral blood. CDR3 sequence: CASSGTRQGAGYGYTF. The CDR3 nucleotides are TGTGCCAGCAGTGGAACACGACAGGGGGCGGGCTATGGCTACACCTTC.